Given below is one T cell receptor beta chain in context. What it recognizes is unknown. Produced via immunoSEQ multiplex PCR; TCRdb's table is partial and in-frame only. The sample lists 15,000 or so clones; 76% were seen once. Under the ViraFEST assay, PBMC were stimulated with viral peptide pools so that antigen-specific CD4+ T cells expanded. Sequencing was performed afterwards. Once cultured for approximately 10 days, the cells underwent separation to obtain CD4+ T cells. PCR showed that the person got SARS-CoV-2 infection at some point between March and December 2020. Two-dose BNT162b2 or mRNA-1273 vaccination was given to participants. This entry is derived from a study of vaccination effects on CD4 cells after COVID-19. This CDR3 spans 14 amino acids. Trimming stripped 1 base from V and 1 base from J, with 7 bases between. Germline CDR1 SGHTA, CDR2 FQGNSA.

The chain uses TRBV7-2 and TRBJ1-1; D is perhaps TRBD1 (5 bases). This receptor was identified in a human donor who had a prior SARS-CoV-2 infection. The source was CD4+ T cells from PBMCs cultured with SARS-CoV-2 spike peptides, collected after COVID-19 vaccination. CDR3 residues: CASSLETANTEAFF. CDR3 DNA: TGTGCCAGCAGCTTAGAGACAGCGAACACTGAAGCTTTCTTT.